This record covers a single TCR beta chain. Its matching antigen is unknown. The sample comes from a study of T cell responses to AZD1222 COVID-19 vaccine. The wider study: Second-dose schedules of about 4 or about 12 weeks were combined. Study-wide points: With two AZD1222 doses given, Spike-specific TCR breadth and depth both rose. The peak T cell response came first, and repertoires were sampled only after it. A mostly white British donor set with more females was recruited, and clonal diversity was possibly underestimated.

TCRdb's table, derived via immunoSEQ multiplex PCR, lists solely in-frame clones and lacks some. The sample shows fewer than 150,000 clones, around nine tenths of them seen only once. This material consisted of peripheral blood, taken on day 0 of AZD1222 vaccination. The TCR comes from an adult in good health.

The CDR3 nucleotides read TGTGCCAGTAGTATAGCCCTCAGGGACAACTATGGCTACACCTTC. Translating gives CASSIALRDNYGYTF. This chain uses TRBV19 with TRBJ1-2; a possible D gene is TRBD1 (5 bases). The germline V gene has CDR1 LNHDA and CDR2 SQIVND (reference sequence). V was trimmed by 1 base and J by 2 bases, leaving 11 bases between them. The CDR3 is made up of 15 amino acids.